The 22 T cell receptor beta chains reported below all come from one sample, sequenced in a study of T cell responses to AZD1222 COVID-19 vaccine. Assay used: immunoSEQ multiplex PCR; TCRdb lists only in-frame clones, some missing. The profile shows 46,000 or so clones, roughly 91% of them singletons. The sequenced sample was peripheral blood, obtained 28 days after the second AZD1222 dose. Source of these receptors: an adult who received the AZD1222 COVID-19 vaccine.

The chain combines TRBV27 with TRBJ1-4; D may be TRBD1 (5 bases). V lost 5 bases, J lost 8 bases, and 18 bases lay in between. CDR3 length: 15 residues. The germline V gene encodes CDR1 MNHEY and CDR2 SMNVEV (reference sequence). DNA of the CDR3: TGTGCCAGCAGTCGCGGGGGAGAGAGGAAGGAAAAACTGTTTTTT. Protein sequence: CASSRGGERKEKLFF.

This clone was recorded only once. This chain links TRBV21-1 with TRBJ2-5; the D call of TRBD2 is as the table states it, not checked on the DNA. TRBV21-1 is given as a pseudogene. The CDR3 totals 16 residues. The chain's CDR3 is CASSPSLATLSETQYF. The CDR3 bases are TGTGCCAGCAGTCCAAGTTTAGCTACACTTTCTGAGACCCAGTACTTC.

This rearrangement joins TRBV7-9 to TRBJ2-3; D remains unclear. Trimming took 5 bases from V and 1 from J, leaving 7 bases between them. The CDR3 length is 13 residues. Looked up from germline, CDR1 is SEHNR and CDR2 is FQNEAQ (reference sequence). Here the CDR3 reads CASSLLGTDTQYF. CDR3 nucleotides: TGTGCCAGCAGCCTACTGGGCACAGATACGCAGTATTTT.

The V gene is TRBV5-1, the J gene TRBJ1-6; TRBD1 aligns across 8 bases. With V trimmed by 2 bases and J by 6 bases, 10 bases remained unmatched. Germline loops: CDR1 SGHRS, CDR2 YFSETQ. This CDR3 has 17 residues. For the CDR3, the DNA is TGCGCCAGCAGCTTATCCGGACAGGGTCAAGGTAATTCACCCCTCCACTTT. It specifies CASSLSGQGQGNSPLHF.

The chain has TRBV4-2 and TRBJ2-7, with D possibly being TRBD1 (6 bases). Trimming cost V 0 bases and J 5 bases, with 14 bases left between them. CDR3 size: 15 residues. Germline V lookup: CDR1 LGHNA, CDR2 YNFKEQ. CDR3 DNA sequence: TGTGCCAGCAGCCAAGAACAGGGCGGGCGCGACGAGCAGTACTTC. Protein product: CASSQEQGGRDEQYF.

This rearrangement joins TRBV12-3 or TRBV12-4 to TRBJ1-5; D call uncertain. This CDR3 region has 13 residues. The V end lost 5 bases, the J end lost 9 bases, and 14 bases lay between the germline ends. CDR3 DNA sequence: TGTGCCAGCAGTCCCTCAGCGGGGTCGCCCCAGCATTTT. Amino acids: CASSPSAGSPQHF.

The chain links TRBV9 to TRBJ2-1, with D tentatively TRBD2 (5 bases). Germline CDR1 and CDR2: SGDLS and YYNGEE. The V end was cut by 0 bases, the J end by 0 bases, with 13 bases between. This CDR3 has 17 amino acids. In DNA, the CDR3 is TGTGCCAGCAGCGTAGCTGGGAGAGCGACCTCCTACAATGAGCAGTTCTTC. Translating gives CASSVAGRATSYNEQFF.

The chain is built from TRBV10-2 and TRBJ2-2; TRBD1 aligns across 7 bases. J lost 5 bases, V lost 6 bases, and 3 bases had no gene match. The germline gives CDR1 WSHSY, CDR2 SAAADI. The CDR3 covers 13 residues. The CDR3 loop is CASRRTGTGELFF. The CDR3, as DNA: TGCGCCAGCAGACGGACAGGAACCGGGGAGCTGTTTTTT.

In this sample, this clone turned up once. This chain joins TRBV6-2 or TRBV6-3 and TRBJ2-5; D may correspond to TRBD1 or TRBD2 (5 bases each). CDR3 size: 13 residues. V shed 2 bases and J shed 9 bases, with 13 bases lying between them. Looked up from germline, CDR1 is MNHEY and CDR2 is SVGEGT. CDR3 loop: CASSYKRGEAQYF. Here the CDR3 DNA reads TGTGCCAGCAGTTACAAGAGGGGCGAGGCCCAGTACTTC.

In its sample, this clone was seen a few times. J is TRBJ1-3 and V is TRBV9, with 7 bases fitting TRBD1. Unmatched junction bases numbered 7, after V lost 4 bases and J lost 3 bases. Germline CDR1 reads SGDLS; CDR2 reads YYNGEE. There are 15 residues in the CDR3. CDR3 residues: CASSFTTGSGNTIYF. The CDR3 DNA is TGTGCCAGCAGCTTTACGACAGGGAGTGGAAACACCATATATTTT.

The chain is built from TRBV6-2 or TRBV6-3 and TRBJ1-5, with D hard to call. The germline V gene has CDR1 MNHEY and CDR2 SVGEGT. V was trimmed by 1 base and J by 1 base, leaving 11 bases between them. The CDR3 covers 16 residues. CDR3 loop: CASSYWEPASNQPQHF. The CDR3, as DNA: TGTGCCAGCAGTTACTGGGAGCCCGCAAGCAATCAGCCCCAGCATTTT.

J is TRBJ2-3 and V is TRBV10-3, with D perhaps TRBD2 (6 bases). CDR1 ENHRY and CDR2 SYGVKD come from the germline V gene. CDR3 length: 15 residues. Trimming shortened V by 0 bases and J by 8 bases, and 15 bases separated the two germline ends. CDR3 sequence reads: CAISESNSLRGTQYF. CDR3 in DNA: TGTGCCATCAGTGAGTCGAATAGCCTGCGGGGTACGCAGTATTTT.

Only one count was recorded for this clone. The V and J genes are TRBV15 and TRBJ1-5; D ambiguous. Germline values: CDR1 LNHNV, CDR2 YYDKDF (reference sequence). CDR3 length: 16 residues. The V end was cut by 1 base, the J end by 9 bases, with 19 bases between. The CDR3 DNA is TGTGCCACCAGCAGAGCACGGACCCAGGTTCCTCCGCCCCAGCATTTT. It yields the protein CATSRARTQVPPPQHF.

The CDR3 spells CAWSVPGGNEQFF. DNA for the CDR3: TGTGCCTGGAGTGTACCGGGAGGTAATGAGCAGTTCTTC. The chain is built from TRBV30 and TRBJ2-1; 7 bases line up with TRBD2. Germline assignment: CDR1 GTSNPN and CDR2 SVGIG (reference sequence). V shed 0 bases and J 7 bases; nucleotides not matched to a gene: 3. This CDR3 region has 13 residues. Full variable domain (outside the CDR3, taken from reference TRBV30 and TRBJ2-1): SQTIHQWPATLVQPVGSPLSLECTVEGTSNPNLYWYRQAAGRGLQLLFYSVGIGQISSEVPQNLSASRPQDRQFILSSKKLLLSDSGFYLCAWSVPGGNEQFFGPGTRLTVL.

The V gene is TRBV5-5, the J gene TRBJ1-6; D not resolved. The V gene's germline CDR1 is SGHKS and CDR2 YYEKEE (reference sequence). The V and J ends lost 4 bases and 8 bases respectively, with 13 bases between them. This CDR3 contains 14 residues. The CDR3, as DNA: TGTGCCAGCAGCCCACTGCCGGGTGATTCACCCCTCCACTTT. Translated, it gives CASSPLPGDSPLHF.

The chain has TRBV30 and TRBJ1-5; 10 nucleotides match TRBD1. This CDR3 contains 14 residues. With 2 bases clipped from V and 5 bases from J, the junction kept 3 bases outside the gene matches. Germline assignment: CDR1 GTSNPN and CDR2 SVGIG (reference sequence). DNA of the CDR3: TGTGCCTGGAGTTGGGGGACAGGGGATCAGCCCCAGCATTTT. Residues: CAWSWGTGDQPQHF. The complete variable domain, with remaining parts taken from reference TRBV30 and TRBJ1-5, reads SQTIHQWPATLVQPVGSPLSLECTVEGTSNPNLYWYRQAAGRGLQLLFYSVGIGQISSEVPQNLSASRPQDRQFILSSKKLLLSDSGFYLCAWSWGTGDQPQHFGDGTRLSIL.

This sequence joins TRBV6-5 and TRBJ1-6, with D maybe TRBD1 (5 bases). Trimming pared 8 bases from V and 9 bases from J, leaving 14 bases between. The germline gives CDR1 MNHEY, CDR2 SVGAGI. This CDR3 is 13 amino acids long. The CDR3 protein is CASRPGTISPLHF. DNA for the CDR3: TGTGCCAGCCGCCCCGGGACCATTTCACCCCTCCACTTT.

The genes are TRBV6-5 and TRBJ1-2, with TRBD1 as a possible D gene (6 bases). Germline V gene sequence: CDR1 MNHEY, CDR2 SVGAGI. This CDR3 has 14 amino acids. Trimming cost V 6 bases and J 0 bases, with 11 bases left between them. CDR3 sequence: CASSPGQANYGYTF. The CDR3 bases are TGTGCCAGCAGCCCGGGACAAGCTAACTATGGCTACACCTTC.

The V gene is TRBV11-3, the J gene TRBJ2-2; 11 positions agree with TRBD1. V shed 5 bases and J 4 bases; nucleotides not matched to a gene: 6. The germline gives CDR1 SGHNT, CDR2 YENEEA. The CDR3 totals 16 residues. The CDR3 protein is CASSPRTGGGTGELFF. As DNA, the CDR3 is TGTGCCAGCAGCCCCAGGACAGGGGGCGGCACCGGGGAGCTGTTTTTT. Full variable domain (outside the CDR3, taken from reference TRBV11-3 and TRBJ2-2): EAGVVQSPRYKIIEKKQPVAFWCNPISGHNTLYWYLQNLGQGPELLIRYENEEAVDDSQLPKDRFSAERLKGVDSTLKIQPAELGDSAVYLCASSPRTGGGTGELFFGEGSRLTVL.

The J gene is TRBJ1-4, the V gene TRBV19; D gene uncertain. The CDR3 runs to 13 residues. Germline V CDR1 and CDR2: LNHDA, SQIVND (reference sequence). Trimming removed 6 bases from V and 7 bases from J, with 12 bases in between. The CDR3 protein is CASREDWGEKLFF. The DNA for the CDR3 is TGTGCCAGTAGGGAGGACTGGGGTGAAAAACTGTTTTTT. Full variable domain (missing parts from reference TRBV19 and TRBJ1-4): DGGITQSPKYLFRKEGQNVTLSCEQNLNHDAMYWYRQDPGQGLRLIYYSQIVNDFQKGDIAEGYSVSREKKESFPLTVTSAQKNPTAFYLCASREDWGEKLFFGSGTQLSVL.

The chain uses TRBV5-1 and TRBJ1-4; D possibly corresponds to TRBD1 (5 bases). The germline CDR1 and CDR2 sequences are SGHRS and YFSETQ. V was clipped by 3 bases and J by 7 bases, with 13 bases between them. CDR3 length: 14 residues. CDR3 protein: CASSYIGEGEKLFF. For the CDR3, the DNA is TGCGCCAGCAGCTATATAGGGGAGGGTGAAAAACTGTTTTTT.

This clone was seen a few times. The V and J genes are TRBV10-3 and TRBJ2-1, with D maybe TRBD2 (6 bases). The germline V gene encodes CDR1 ENHRY and CDR2 SYGVKD. Trimming left V 5 bases short and J 7 bases short, with 15 bases between. The CDR3 is made up of 14 amino acids. CDR3 region: CAISSNRGLNEQFF. CDR3 bases: TGTGCCATCAGTTCCAATCGGGGACTGAATGAGCAGTTCTTC.